Listed below are T cell receptor beta chains from one sample, sequenced in a study of blood T cell repertoires in COVID-19. The table came from immunoSEQ multiplex PCR; TCRdb's copy has only in-frame clones and leaves some out. The data contain 20,000 to 30,000 clones, roughly 94% of them singletons. The specimen was peripheral blood. Source of these receptors: a woman aged 50 to 60 with active COVID-19. Both conserved end residues are part of each CDR3. The D gene is left open where the match is weak. Only part of the rows carry a size: once, few, many, or a class if the clone is expanded.

CDR3aa,CDR3nt,d_gene,abundance,v_gene,j_gene
CASSVGVVAGGTTGELFF,TGTGCCAGCAGCGTAGGGGTTGTAGCGGGAGGAACGACCGGGGAGCTGTTTTTT,TRBD2,NA,TRBV9,TRBJ2-2
CASSEGAYQPQHF,TGTGCCAGCAGTGAAGGGGCGTATCAGCCCCAGCATTTT,NA,NA,TRBV2,TRBJ1-5
CSASGRAYEQYF,TGCAGTGCGAGTGGGAGGGCCTACGAGCAGTACTTC,TRBD2,NA,TRBV20-1,TRBJ2-7
CASSLQGGNQPQHF,TGTGCCAGCAGCCTACAGGGGGGAAATCAGCCCCAGCATTTT,TRBD1,NA,TRBV3-1/TRBV3-2,TRBJ1-5
CASRLGRQGLNQPQHF,TGTGCCAGCAGGCTAGGGAGACAGGGTTTGAATCAGCCCCAGCATTTT,TRBD1,NA,TRBV6-6,TRBJ1-5
CASSTGLGGIMDEQFF,TGTGCCAGCAGCACGGGACTAGGGGGTATAATGGATGAGCAGTTCTTC,TRBD2,NA,TRBV3-1/TRBV3-2,TRBJ2-1
CASSTSSGGAADTQYF,TGTGCCAGCAGCACTTCTAGCGGGGGGGCCGCAGATACGCAGTATTTT,TRBD2,NA,TRBV9,TRBJ2-3
CSATHYEQYF,TGCAGTGCTACCCACTACGAGCAGTACTTC,NA,once,TRBV20-1,TRBJ2-7
CASSRQGSYGYTF,TGTGCCAGCAGTCGACAGGGTAGCTATGGCTACACCTTC,TRBD1,once,TRBV2,TRBJ1-2
CASNLNKNQPQHF,TGTGCCAGCAACCTTAACAAGAATCAGCCCCAGCATTTT,NA,NA,TRBV28,TRBJ1-5